Listed below are T cell receptor beta chains from one sample, sequenced in a study of blood T cells in healthy people across ages. TCRdb re-called the 5' RACE reads through MiXCR, storing one row per CDR3 protein. Among some 780,000 distinct CDR3 sequences listed, around 50% were seen once. Source material: blood. The source of these receptors is a man aged 35-49 years in good health. The CDR3 runs from the conserved cysteine through the conserved F or W.

cdr3_aa v_call
CSSRDTLSYEQYF TRBV20-1
CASSLADGYTDTQYF TRBV7-6
CASSSSVACQETQYF TRBV5-1
CASVHYRGGVNEQFF TRBV12-5
CASNPRVGIQTQYF TRBV2
CASSSIAGVGYNEQFF TRBV28
CASSQEPQDTEAFF TRBV3-1
CASSSGGGITEAFF TRBV6-5
CATSAWGENQPQHF TRBV15
CASSQDGWSPTQYF TRBV3-1
CASSPLDRNPYGYTF TRBV11-2
CSVVLPGGREQFF TRBV29-1
CATSRALVGEQYF TRBV15
CAWRRGGKGETQYF TRBV30
CASSFRDRGLQYF TRBV5-6
CASSFLPNEQFF TRBV7-2
CSARQSVDQPQHF TRBV20-1
CASSHFTDTQYF TRBV12-3/TRBV12-4
CASSLAGVETGELFF TRBV5-1
CSARDWGWDSGLAGGSYNEQFF TRBV20-1
CASIPTDREYTDTQYF TRBV28
CASSLRAGDYEQYF TRBV5-1
CSVDSSGSGNIQYF TRBV29-1
CASSLKERERDEQYF TRBV27
CASSQDHGFGDTQYF TRBV14
CASSLATSNSEQYF TRBV5-1